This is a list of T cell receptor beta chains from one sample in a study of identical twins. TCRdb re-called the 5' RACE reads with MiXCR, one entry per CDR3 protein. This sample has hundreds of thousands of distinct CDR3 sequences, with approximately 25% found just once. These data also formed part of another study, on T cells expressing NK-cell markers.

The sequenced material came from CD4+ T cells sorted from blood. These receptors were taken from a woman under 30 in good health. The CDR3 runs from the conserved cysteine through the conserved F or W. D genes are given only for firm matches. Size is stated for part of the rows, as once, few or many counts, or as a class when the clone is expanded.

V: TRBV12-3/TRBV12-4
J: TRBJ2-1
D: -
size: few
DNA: TGTGCCAGCAGTTACCGACTACAGGGCAATGAGCAGTTCTTC
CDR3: CASSYRLQGNEQFF

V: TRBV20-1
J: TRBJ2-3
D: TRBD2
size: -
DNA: TGCAGTGCACCTGGAGGGGGGTCCGGGGGGGCCAAACTGGATACGCAGTATTTT
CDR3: CSAPGGGSGGAKLDTQYF

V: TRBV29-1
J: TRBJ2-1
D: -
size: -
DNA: TGCAGCATTAGACAGGCGGGCAGGGGTGAGCAGTTCTTC
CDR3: CSIRQAGRGEQFF

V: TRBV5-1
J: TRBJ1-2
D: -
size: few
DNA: TGCGCCAGCAGACCCACCCTGGGGCGGACCCACTATGGCTACACCTTC
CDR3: CASRPTLGRTHYGYTF

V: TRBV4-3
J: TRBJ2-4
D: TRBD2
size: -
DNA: TGCGCCAGCAGTCAAGGGACTAGCGCAAACATTCAGTACTTC
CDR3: CASSQGTSANIQYF

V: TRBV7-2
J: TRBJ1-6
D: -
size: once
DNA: TGTGCCAGCAGCTTAGCCCATACACCCCTCCACTTT
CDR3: CASSLAHTPLHF

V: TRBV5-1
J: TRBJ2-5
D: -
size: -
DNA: TGCGCCAGCAGCTCCGGGGGATCCCAAGAGACCCAGTACTTC
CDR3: CASSSGGSQETQYF

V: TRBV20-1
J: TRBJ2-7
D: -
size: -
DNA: TGCAGTGCTAGAAATCCCTCCTGGAGTGGCTACGAGCAGTACTTC
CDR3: CSARNPSWSGYEQYF

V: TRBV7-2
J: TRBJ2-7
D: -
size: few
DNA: TGTGCCAGCAGCTTAAGGGACGGATTCTCCTACGAGCAGTACTTC
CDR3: CASSLRDGFSYEQYF

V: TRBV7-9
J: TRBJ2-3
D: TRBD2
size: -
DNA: TGTGCCAGCAGCCCGTTGGGGGGGGAGGATACGCAGTATTTT
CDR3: CASSPLGGEDTQYF

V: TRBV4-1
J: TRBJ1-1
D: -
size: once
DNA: TGCGCCAGCAGCCAACTCGGGACGGATAACACTGAAGCTTTCTTT
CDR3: CASSQLGTDNTEAFF

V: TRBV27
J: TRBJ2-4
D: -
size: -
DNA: TGTGCCAGCAGCCTGAATCCCAAAAACATTCAGTACTTC
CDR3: CASSLNPKNIQYF

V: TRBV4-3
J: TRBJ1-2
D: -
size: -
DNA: TGCGCCAGCAGCCATAACAGGGTTGTCTATGGCTACACCTTC
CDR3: CASSHNRVVYGYTF

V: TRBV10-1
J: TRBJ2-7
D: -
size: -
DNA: TGCGCCAGCAGTGACGGGGGTTCTGGGAACTACGAGCAGTACTTC
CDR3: CASSDGGSGNYEQYF

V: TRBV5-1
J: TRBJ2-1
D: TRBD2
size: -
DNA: TGCGCCAGCAGCCACACTAGCGGGGGGGCTTGGGAGCAGTTCTTC
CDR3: CASSHTSGGAWEQFF

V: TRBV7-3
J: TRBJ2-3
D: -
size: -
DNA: TGTGCCAGCAGCTTATTGGGGCAGACCACAGATACGCAGTATTTT
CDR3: CASSLLGQTTDTQYF

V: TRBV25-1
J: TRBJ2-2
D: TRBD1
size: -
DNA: TGTGCCAGCAGTGTGATTTCAGGGGGCCTAGCCGGGGAGCTGTTTTTT
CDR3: CASSVISGGLAGELFF

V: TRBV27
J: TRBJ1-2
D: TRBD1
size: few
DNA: TGTGCCAGCAGTTACGGACAGGCATCTGGGGGCTACACCTTC
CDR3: CASSYGQASGGYTF

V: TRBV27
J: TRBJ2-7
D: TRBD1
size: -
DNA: TGTGCCAGCAGGGGGGACAGGGGGTCCTACGAGCAGTACTTC
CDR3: CASRGDRGSYEQYF

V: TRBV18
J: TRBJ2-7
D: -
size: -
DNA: TGTGCCAGCTCAGTACAGGGTCTCGGCGAGCAGTACTTC
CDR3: CASSVQGLGEQYF

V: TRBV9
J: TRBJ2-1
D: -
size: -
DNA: TGTGCCAGCAGCCCAATAGGGTCTCATGAGCAGTTCTTC
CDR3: CASSPIGSHEQFF

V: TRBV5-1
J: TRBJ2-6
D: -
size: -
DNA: TGCGCCAGCAGCTTGGGTATCTCATCAGGGGCTGGGGCCAACGTCCTGACTTTC
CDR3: CASSLGISSGAGANVLTF

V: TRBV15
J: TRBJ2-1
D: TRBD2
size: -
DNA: TGTGCCACCAGCCCCCGACTAGCGGGATTCTACAATGAGCAGTTCTTC
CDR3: CATSPRLAGFYNEQFF

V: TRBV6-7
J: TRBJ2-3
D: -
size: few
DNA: TGTGCCAGCAGTCTTCACTCTAGCGTCAGCACAGATACGCAGTATTTT
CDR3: CASSLHSSVSTDTQYF

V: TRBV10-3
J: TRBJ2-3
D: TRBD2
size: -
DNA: TGTGCAAGCGGGGAAGCGGGACTAGCGGGCTATACGCAGTATTTT
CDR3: CASGEAGLAGYTQYF

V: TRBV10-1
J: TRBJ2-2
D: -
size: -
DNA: TGCGCCAGCAGTGAGAATCCCGACACCGGGGAGCTGTTTTTT
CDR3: CASSENPDTGELFF

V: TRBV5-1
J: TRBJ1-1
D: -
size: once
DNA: TGCGCCAGCAGCTTGTGGAGGGTTGAGGACACTGAAGCTTTCTTT
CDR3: CASSLWRVEDTEAFF

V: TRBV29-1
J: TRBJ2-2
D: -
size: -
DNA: TGCAGCGTTGCGCGAGATGTGAACACCGGGGAGCTGTTTTTT
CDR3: CSVARDVNTGELFF

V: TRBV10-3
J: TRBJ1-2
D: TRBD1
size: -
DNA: TGTGCCATCAGTACTACAGGGGATGGCTACACCTTC
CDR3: CAISTTGDGYTF

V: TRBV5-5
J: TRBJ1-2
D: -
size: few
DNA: TGTGCCAGCAGCTTGGCCCCCAGCTCCTATGGCTACACCTTC
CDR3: CASSLAPSSYGYTF

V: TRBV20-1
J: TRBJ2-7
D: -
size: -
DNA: TGCAGTGCTAGAGGGTATCGCTACGAGCAGTACTTC
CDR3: CSARGYRYEQYF

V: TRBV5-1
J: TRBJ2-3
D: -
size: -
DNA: TGCGCCAGCAGCTTAGGGGGTCGTGGAACAGATACGCAGTATTTT
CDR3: CASSLGGRGTDTQYF

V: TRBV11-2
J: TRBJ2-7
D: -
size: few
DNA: TGTGCCGTAGGCCCTGGCGAGCAGTACTTC
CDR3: CAVGPGEQYF

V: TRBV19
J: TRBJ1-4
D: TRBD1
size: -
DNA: TGTGCCAGTAGCCAACCTACCGGGACAGGGGGTTCGGCAGGTGAAAAACTGTTTTTT
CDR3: CASSQPTGTGGSAGEKLFF

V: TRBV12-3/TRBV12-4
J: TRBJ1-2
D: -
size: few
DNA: TGTGCCAGCAAACCTCTGAGGTACTATGGCTACACCTTC
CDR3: CASKPLRYYGYTF

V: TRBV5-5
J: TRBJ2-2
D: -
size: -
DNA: TGTGCCAGCAGCTTCATCGTAAACACCGGGGAGCTGTTTTTT
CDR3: CASSFIVNTGELFF

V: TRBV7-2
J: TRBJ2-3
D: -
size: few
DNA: TGTGCCAGCAGCTTAAGGGTCTTCACAGATACGCAGTATTTT
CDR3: CASSLRVFTDTQYF

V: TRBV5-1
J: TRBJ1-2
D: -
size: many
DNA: TGCGCCAGCAGCAGCACTCAGGAAGGAGGCTACACCTTC
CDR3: CASSSTQEGGYTF

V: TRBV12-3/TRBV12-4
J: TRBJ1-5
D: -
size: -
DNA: TGTGCCAGCAGTTTAGGTCCGTCGGCCCAGCATTTT
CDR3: CASSLGPSAQHF

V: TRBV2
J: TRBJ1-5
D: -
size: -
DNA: TGTGCCAGCAGTTCAGGACTCTCCCCCTATAGCAATCAGCCCCAGCATTTT
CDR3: CASSSGLSPYSNQPQHF

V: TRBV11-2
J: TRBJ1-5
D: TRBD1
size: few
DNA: TGTGCCAGCAGCTTAGAGGGGCGACAGGGGGTCGGAGGCAATCAGCCCCAGCATTTT
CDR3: CASSLEGRQGVGGNQPQHF

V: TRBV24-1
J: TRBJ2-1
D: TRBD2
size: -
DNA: TGTGCCACCAGTGAATCGGGACTAGGGGATGAGCAGTTCTTC
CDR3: CATSESGLGDEQFF

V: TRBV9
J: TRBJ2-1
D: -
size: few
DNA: TGTGCCAGCAGCGCCTTGCAGGAGGAGCAGTTCTTC
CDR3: CASSALQEEQFF

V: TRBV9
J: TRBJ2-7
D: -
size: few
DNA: TGTGCCAGCAGCGAAGGGGTAACCTCCTACGAGCAGTACTTC
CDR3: CASSEGVTSYEQYF